This TCR beta chain was found in a study of siplizumab effects on memory and regulatory T cells. The CDR3 has 16 amino acids. Per germline, CDR1 SGHRS and CDR2 YFSETQ. J gave up 2 bases and V 2 bases, and 8 bases lay outside the gene matches. Sequenced by immunoSEQ multiplex PCR; TCRdb stores in-frame clones only, minus some. In the table there are approximately 40,000 clones, approximately 88% of which are singletons. This chain joins TRBV5-1 and TRBJ2-5; 8 nucleotides align to TRBD1. The sample was naive CD4+ T cells sorted from blood. The clonotype was recovered from a human donor in good health. The CDR3 loop reads CASSFGQGIRQETQYF. CDR3 DNA: TGCGCCAGCAGCTTTGGACAGGGTATACGACAAGAGACCCAGTACTTC.